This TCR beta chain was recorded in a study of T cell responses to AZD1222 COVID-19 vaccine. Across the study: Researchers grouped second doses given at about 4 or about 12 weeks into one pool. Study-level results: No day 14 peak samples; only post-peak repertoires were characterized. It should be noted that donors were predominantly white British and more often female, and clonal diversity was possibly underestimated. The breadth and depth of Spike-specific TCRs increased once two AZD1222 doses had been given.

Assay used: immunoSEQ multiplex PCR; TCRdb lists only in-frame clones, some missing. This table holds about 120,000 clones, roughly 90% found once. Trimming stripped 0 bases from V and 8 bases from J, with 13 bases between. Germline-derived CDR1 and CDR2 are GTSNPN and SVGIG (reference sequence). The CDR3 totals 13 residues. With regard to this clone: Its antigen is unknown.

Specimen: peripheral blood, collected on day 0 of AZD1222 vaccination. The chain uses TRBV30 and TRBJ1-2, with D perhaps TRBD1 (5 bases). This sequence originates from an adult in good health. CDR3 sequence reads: CAWSVLGTGGYTF. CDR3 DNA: TGTGCCTGGAGTGTACTGGGGACGGGGGGCTACACCTTC.